This T cell receptor beta chain emerged from a study of shared clonotypes between healthy human individuals (dated by TCRdb to 2019 to 2021). For the study in its entirety: Three men and a couple of women, aged 18 to 49 years, made up the cohort. For each donor, CD4 naive and CD4 memory were each given three plates, CD8 naive was given two plates, and CD8 memory was given one plate. The study deeply sequenced blood TCR repertoires of roughly five healthy adults to estimate repertoire size and the extent of clonotype sharing between individuals. To increase sequencing depth and limit assay-specific biases, different laboratories used diverse techniques to prepare libraries and sequence TCR repertoires. Leukapheresis yielded between about 0.8 and 9.5 billion PBMCs per donor.

On the study overall, not on this receptor specifically: Larger estimated clonotype richness was generally found for naive subsets than for memory subsets. Compared with non-shared clonotypes, the clonotypes found in all four sorted-subset donors had higher generation probabilities. Across four donors, roughly 5.4% of naive CD4, more than 3% of naive CD8, under 2.5% of memory CD4, and 0.3% to 0.45% of memory CD8 clonotypes were shared. The small number of donors limited the genetic and exposure-history diversity represented. Pairwise subsampling led to the expectation that sequencing depth would affect the degree of clonotype sharing among donors. Sampling was limited to blood, and TCR repertoires in tissue likely differ from TCR repertoires in blood. Rarefaction of sorted-subset datasets indicated incomplete sequencing despite the large sequencing depth.

Donors were healthy HIV-negative adults with no recently reported acute infections or vaccinations. Every donor was a Caucasian adult residing in Nashville, Tennessee, USA. CD4+ T cells were enriched through magnetic negative selection, after which naive cells were positively selected on CD45RA and the remaining negative fraction served as the memory subset. After blood collection by leukapheresis, PBMCs were isolated using Ficoll-Histopaque density gradient centrifugation and then cryopreserved in the vapor phase of liquid nitrogen. Analytical flow cytometry was used to check the purity and quantity of every magnetically sorted T cell population. Genomic DNA was isolated from each sorted fraction and quantified by UV absorbance on a Nanodrop 2000c. Remarks on this clone: Its antigen is currently not known. The record has no base qualities; no much larger clone is one base away.

The CDR3 goes from the cysteine to the phenylalanine over 16 residues. The DNA shown is the 48-base CDR3, in frame from base 1. The germline V gene provides CDR1 KGHSH and CDR2 LQKENI. Trimming removed 2 bases from V and 2 bases from J; the gene matches leave 5 bases unexplained. Using the deep immunoSEQ assay, TCR CDR3 regions were amplified from genomic DNA by multiplex PCR. Extracted genomic DNA from each cell subset was spread evenly across all wells of several immunoSEQ 96-well plates, with each plate serving as a replicate. Each replicate PCR for sorted subsets received roughly 0.2 ug genomic DNA, equal to tens of thousands of T cell genomes. The purified libraries were quantified using a Qubit 3.0 fluorometer, sized with a Bioanalyzer 2100, and then quantified again using the KAPA Library Quantification kit. Each immunoSEQ 96-well plate was sequenced on its own single-read 150-cycle Illumina NextSeq 550 flow cell. The published analysis was carried out like this. Because only junctional sequences without quality scores were contained in the immunoSEQ output, filtering matching that applied to full-length reads could not be performed. Sequences were annotated with PyIR, a Python wrapper for IgBLAST v1.9, and V/J genes and CDR3 were assigned using IMGT germline references. Reads were removed for weak V/J assignments (E-value above 1e-6), missing CDR3, stop codons, out-of-frame junctions, or ambiguous translated residues. V3J clonotypes were defined by identical inferred V gene, J gene, and CDR3 amino acid sequence. Percentage overlap between repertoires was computed as shared unique clonotypes divided by the size of the smaller repertoire. Repertoire richness was assessed with RTK rarefaction, the Chao1 estimator, and Recon v2.1 estimates of unobserved clonotypes. For all TCRbeta clonotypes obtained by the gDNA method from four donors, generation probabilities were computed with OLGA. TCRdb's version of the immuneACCESS table is confined to in-frame rearrangements and falls short of the full clone set. An unresolved V gene accounts for under half of the shortfall where checked; the remainder is of unknown origin. That table supplies the V and J calls and clone size; D and trimming were determined from the DNA. Within this sample are over 2 million clones, with 85% to 95% of them counted one time only. The ten largest clones represent approximately 0.41% of the sample.

The V gene is TRBV18 and the J gene is TRBJ2-2, with TRBD2 identical over 7 junction bases. The sequenced material came from naive CD4+ T cells from PBMCs. The sample's cell subset or site, from its label and the paper: CD45RA+ positively selected. The source of this sequence is a man younger than 35 in good health. Some clones in this sample may be carry-over from other donors' samples. For the CDR3, the sequence is CASSPVSSGNTGELFF. The nucleotides read TGTGCCAGCTCACCAGTTTCTAGCGGTAACACCGGGGAGCTGTTTTTT. Here the CDR3 is joined to the reference TRBV18 and TRBJ2-2 genes, and the full variable domain is: NAGVMQNPRHLVRRRGQEARLRCSPMKGHSHVYWYRQLPEEGLKFMVYLQKENIIDESGMPKERFSAEFPKEGPSILRIQQVVRGDSAAYFCASSPVSSGNTGELFFGEGSRLTVL.